Listed here is a single T cell receptor (beta chain). Trimming removed 7 bases at V and 0 bases at J, with 12 bases between. The CDR3 spans 15 residues. Looked up from germline, CDR1 is MGHRA and CDR2 is YSYEKL. Over several immunoSEQ plates, each subset's genomic DNA was distributed in even portions. Repertoires were generated with immunoSEQ multiplex PCR, while TCRdb's copy carries only in-frame clones and drops some. The top ten hold 0.85% to 1.2% of the sample, which has some 2.1 million clones, about 95% seen once. The sample comes from a study of shared clonotypes between healthy human individuals. Study as a whole: CD4 naive and memory got three plates each, CD8 naive two, CD8 memory one.

Terminally differentiated effector memory CD45RA+ cells were excluded by CCR7 positive selection of CD45RO-negative cells. The study drew all its donors from Caucasian adults living in Nashville, Tennessee. The sequence was obtained from a man between 18 and 35 years old in good health. This chain uses TRBV4-1 with TRBJ2-2; D is unresolved. Material for sequencing was naive CD8+ T cells sorted from blood. The CDR3 sequence is CASIFDISNTGELFF. CDR3 coding DNA: TGCGCCAGCATCTTCGACATATCGAACACCGGGGAGCTGTTTTTT.